Following are 27 T cell receptor beta chains from one sample sequenced in a study of blood T cell repertoires in COVID-19. Sequencing was performed with immunoSEQ multiplex PCR; in TCRdb, only in-frame clones are kept and a portion is missing. The table lists 150,000 to 200,000 clones, less than 85% of them singletons. Sequencing used PBMCs or T cells enriched from blood (not recorded which). The receptors here all came from a woman aged 55-69 years with acute COVID-19.

The chain employs TRBV6-2 or TRBV6-3 and TRBJ1-2; 9 bases are a match to TRBD1. Germline loops: CDR1 MNHEY, CDR2 SVGEGT. Trimming removed 4 bases from V and 2 bases from J; junction bases left unmatched: 8. The CDR3 sequence is 16 residues long. For the CDR3, the DNA is TGTGCCAGCAGTTCCTGGACAGGGGCCTTGAACTATGGCTACACCTTC. Translating it yields CASSSWTGALNYGYTF.

This chain connects TRBV19 to TRBJ1-2; D is unresolved. V lost 4 bases, J lost 4 bases, and 13 bases lay in between. The CDR3 contains 14 residues. Germline assignment: CDR1 LNHDA and CDR2 SQIVND (reference sequence). The CDR3 sequence: CASSTTGVGYGYTF. CDR3 DNA: TGTGCCAGTAGTACAACCGGGGTAGGCTATGGCTACACCTTC.

This chain joins TRBV19 and TRBJ2-7; possible D gene TRBD2, 5 bases. V was trimmed by 9 bases and J by 3 bases, leaving 15 bases between them. Germline values: CDR1 LNHDA, CDR2 SQIVND (reference sequence). This CDR3 contains 13 residues. Here the CDR3 reads CASALAVVYEQYF. The CDR3 nucleotides read TGTGCCAGCGCCCTAGCCGTCGTCTACGAGCAGTACTTC.

The chain carries TRBV5-6 and TRBJ1-2; 7 nucleotides match TRBD1. The germline gives CDR1 SGHDT, CDR2 YYEEEE. Trimming cost V 0 bases and J 2 bases; bases outside gene matches: 4. The CDR3 is 15 amino acids. The chain's CDR3 is CASSLDRGNNYGYTF. The DNA of the CDR3 is TGTGCCAGCAGCTTGGACAGGGGAAACAACTATGGCTACACCTTC.

The V call is TRBV5-4, the J call TRBJ2-1, with 10 positions matching TRBD2. Losses at the gene ends were 3 bases for V and 7 bases for J; bases not matched to a gene: 7. The CDR3 is made up of 15 amino acids. Looked up from germline, CDR1 is SGHNT and CDR2 is YYREEE (reference sequence). The CDR3 nucleotides read TGTGCCAGCAGCTCTGGGACTAGCGTAAGTAATGAGCAGTTCTTC. This encodes CASSSGTSVSNEQFF.

This clone appeared many times. The chain uses TRBV6-2 or TRBV6-3 and TRBJ2-7, with D perhaps matching TRBD2 (6 bases). The CDR3 length is 15 residues. Trimming cost V 1 base and J 1 base, with 11 bases left between them. Per germline, CDR1 MNHEY and CDR2 SVGEGT. CDR3 region: CASSYYDSGSYEQYV. Here the CDR3 DNA reads TGTGCCAGCAGTTACTATGATAGCGGTTCCTACGAGCAGTACGTC.

The V gene is TRBV3-1 (or the pseudogene TRBV3-2), the J gene TRBJ2-5; 7 bases match TRBD1. The CDR3 length is 14 residues. With V trimmed by 2 bases and J by 4 bases, 4 bases remained unmatched. Per the germline V gene, CDR1 is LGHDT and CDR2 is YNNKEL (reference sequence). CDR3 sequence reads: CASSQPQGIETQYF. In DNA, the CDR3 is TGTGCCAGCAGCCAACCACAGGGGATAGAGACCCAGTACTTC.

CDR3 loop: CASLTGGAGNTEAFF. The CDR3, as DNA: TGCGCCAGCTTGACAGGGGGCGCGGGGAACACTGAAGCTTTCTTT. The J gene is TRBJ1-1, the V gene TRBV23-1; TRBD1 matches at 10 bases. TRBV23-1 falls under the ORF class, with uncertain function. The CDR3 is made up of 15 amino acids. The ends lost 8 bases at V and 1 base at J; junction bases unmatched: 7.

The chain uses TRBV3-1 (or the pseudogene TRBV3-2) and TRBJ1-2; D is ambiguous. Trimming took 2 bases from V and 7 from J, leaving 11 bases between them. The V gene's germline CDR1 is LGHDT and CDR2 YNNKEL (reference sequence). This CDR3 is built from 13 residues. The CDR3 reads CASSQKISGGYTF. The CDR3, as DNA: TGTGCCAGCAGCCAAAAAATTTCGGGTGGCTACACCTTC.

This clone has a single count. The chain joins TRBV4-3 to TRBJ1-6; a weak D match, TRBD1 (5 bases). The CDR3 is 15 amino acids. V lost 0 bases, J lost 7 bases, and 10 bases lay in between. Germline V gene lookup returns CDR1 LGHNA and CDR2 YSLEER. CDR3 residues: CASSQDPAGNSPLHF. The CDR3 nucleotides read TGCGCCAGCAGCCAAGATCCGGCAGGGAATTCACCCCTCCACTTT.

The V and J genes are TRBV11-2 and TRBJ2-1, with D possibly matching TRBD2 (5 bases). V was pared by 7 bases and J by 6 bases, with 10 bases between. The CDR3 is made up of 12 amino acids. Germline CDR1 is SGHAT and CDR2 is FQNNGV. DNA for the CDR3: TGTGCCAGCATTGGACGGGGCAATGAGCAGTTCTTC. Protein product: CASIGRGNEQFF.

The sample holds many counts of this clone. The V and J genes are TRBV11-2 and TRBJ1-1, with TRBD1 matching 9 bases. The germline V gene encodes CDR1 SGHAT and CDR2 FQNNGV. V shed 5 bases and J 0 bases; nucleotides not matched to a gene: 10. The CDR3 is 17 amino acids. In DNA form, the CDR3 reads TGTGCCAGCAGCCCCCACCCGGGACAGGGCATGAACACTGAAGCTTTCTTT. Translating gives CASSPHPGQGMNTEAFF.

This sequence joins TRBV18 and TRBJ2-3; D not certain. Trimming took off 1 base at V and 0 bases at J, with 5 bases between the two ends. This CDR3 contains 14 residues. Germline CDR1 reads KGHSH; CDR2 reads LQKENI. The CDR3, as DNA: TGTGCCAGCTCACCACGGCCGAGCACAGATACGCAGTATTTT. Protein sequence: CASSPRPSTDTQYF.

The chain recombines TRBV4-2 with TRBJ1-4; the match to TRBD1 covers 11 bases. V was pared by 0 bases and J by 10 bases, with 10 bases of the junction left unmatched. The CDR3 runs 17 residues. Germline loops: CDR1 LGHNA, CDR2 YNFKEQ. Here the CDR3 DNA reads TGTGCCAGCAGCCAAGAACGGAGGGGACAGGGGGTTCTAAAACTGTTTTTT. Translating gives CASSQERRGQGVLKLFF.

This clone is labeled medium-sized (0.01 to 0.1%). This chain uses TRBV3-1 (or the pseudogene TRBV3-2) with TRBJ2-1, with a possible D match to TRBD2 (6 bases). The germline CDR1 and CDR2 sequences are LGHDT and YNNKEL (reference sequence). V was shortened by 4 bases and J by 0 bases, with 16 bases between the two germline ends. This CDR3 region has 17 residues. CDR3 loop: CASSLSAKRVSYNEQFF. CDR3 DNA sequence: TGTGCCAGCAGCCTATCGGCGAAGCGGGTCTCCTACAATGAGCAGTTCTTC.

J is TRBJ2-7 and V is TRBV24-1, with D possibly matching TRBD1 (6 bases). The V gene's germline CDR1 is KGHDR and CDR2 SFDVKD. This CDR3 has 14 residues. V lost 6 bases, J lost 6 bases, and 17 bases lay in between. The CDR3 is CATSPRGLGGEQYF. The CDR3 DNA is TGTGCCACCAGTCCCAGGGGCCTTGGGGGCGAGCAGTACTTC.

The gene calls are TRBV2 and TRBJ2-7, with 9 nucleotides matching TRBD1. This CDR3 is built from 14 residues. The ends lost 8 bases at V and 4 bases at J; junction bases unmatched: 9. In germline, CDR1 is SNHLY, CDR2 FYNNEI. CDR3 sequence reads: CASQMTGGAYEQYV. The CDR3 coding sequence is TGTGCCAGCCAGATGACAGGGGGTGCTTACGAGCAGTACGTC.

The chain carries TRBV5-4 and TRBJ2-7; TRBD1 is a possible D gene (6 bases). Trimming removed 0 bases from V and 7 bases from J, with 17 bases in between. This CDR3 has 15 residues. The V gene's germline CDR1 is SGHNT and CDR2 YYREEE (reference sequence). For the CDR3, the DNA is TGTGCCAGCAGCTTGGGACTGAATCAAGGGGGAGAGCAGTACGTC. Protein sequence: CASSLGLNQGGEQYV.

The rearrangement uses TRBV5-1 and TRBJ1-5, with 7 bases aligning to TRBD1. The CDR3 sequence is 15 residues long. J gave up 4 bases and V 1 base, and 5 bases lay outside the gene matches. CDR1 is SGHRS and CDR2 is YFSETQ in the germline V gene. The CDR3: CASSLNAQGNQPQHF. As DNA, the CDR3 is TGCGCCAGCAGCTTGAATGCACAGGGGAATCAGCCCCAGCATTTT.

The V call is TRBV18, the J call TRBJ1-6, with D tentatively TRBD1 (6 bases). The length of the CDR3 is 13 residues. V lost 3 bases, J lost 13 bases, and 13 bases lay in between. Germline values: CDR1 KGHSH, CDR2 LQKENI. Here the CDR3 reads CASSPNRESPLHF. The CDR3 DNA is TGTGCCAGCTCACCCAACAGGGAAAGTCCCCTCCACTTT.

The chain links TRBV28 to TRBJ1-6; tentative D call: TRBD1 (6 bases). Germline CDR1 MDHEN, CDR2 SYDVKM. The V end lost 5 bases, the J end lost 0 bases, and 17 bases lay between the germline ends. The length of the CDR3 is 18 residues. The DNA for the CDR3 is TGTGCCAGCAGTCTAGGGTCGACAGGCCGCTCCTATAATTCACCCCTCCACTTT. Translated: CASSLGSTGRSYNSPLHF. Using reference TRBV28 and TRBJ1-6 for the parts outside the CDR3, the full variable domain is DVKVTQSSRYLVKRTGEKVFLECVQDMDHENMFWYRQDPGLGLRLIYFSYDVKMKEKGDIPEGYSVSREKKERFSLILESASTNQTSMYLCASSLGSTGRSYNSPLHFGNGTRLTVT.

The chain joins TRBV7-9 to TRBJ1-4; TRBD1 agrees at 9 bases. Germline values: CDR1 SEHNR, CDR2 FQNEAQ (reference sequence). Losses at the gene ends were 5 bases for V and 4 bases for J; bases not matched to a gene: 5. This CDR3 contains 15 residues. The CDR3 sequence: CASSLGTGINEKLFF. The DNA of the CDR3 is TGTGCCAGCAGCCTAGGGACAGGGATTAATGAAAAACTGTTTTTT.

This clone is a singleton in its sample. CDR3 in amino acids: CAISESKAAPEAFF. The CDR3 coding sequence is TGTGCCATCAGTGAGTCGAAGGCGGCCCCTGAAGCTTTCTTT. This rearrangement joins TRBV10-3 to TRBJ1-1; no clear D. This CDR3 comprises 14 residues. The V end lost 0 bases, the J end lost 6 bases, and 11 bases lay between the germline ends. CDR1 ENHRY and CDR2 SYGVKD come from the germline V gene.

V and J are TRBV5-1 and TRBJ2-7; maybe TRBD2 (6 bases). Germline assignment: CDR1 SGHRS and CDR2 YFSETQ. The CDR3 loop spans 17 amino acids. V was cut by 4 bases and J by 0 bases, with 20 bases left in between. The CDR3, as DNA: TGCGCCAGCAGCCCCCGGGGGTCAGGGAGCAGCTCCTACGAGCAGTACGTC. Translating it yields CASSPRGSGSSSYEQYV.

The CDR3 here is CASTTGGDYGYTF. DNA for the CDR3: TGTGCCAGTACGACAGGGGGCGACTATGGCTACACCTTC. V usage is TRBV19 and J usage is TRBJ1-2; 10 bases fit TRBD1. The trim removed 7 bases at V and 3 bases at J, leaving 2 bases unmatched. In germline, CDR1 is LNHDA, CDR2 SQIVND (reference sequence). The CDR3 has 13 residues.

V gene TRBV7-2 combines with J gene TRBJ1-2; no firm D call. V gave up 5 bases and J gave up 5 bases, with 18 bases separating them. Germline V gene sequence: CDR1 SGHTA, CDR2 FQGNSA. The length of the CDR3 is 15 residues. The DNA of the CDR3 is TGTGCCAGCAGCATAAACCCACCAACCACATATGGCTACACCTTC. This translates into CASSINPPTTYGYTF.

The chain is built from TRBV19 and TRBJ1-5, with 9 bases that match TRBD1. Trimming removed 5 bases from V and 2 bases from J; junction bases left unmatched: 7. CDR1 and CDR2 (germline): LNHDA, SQIVND (reference sequence). The CDR3 has 16 residues. CDR3 residues: CASSSGTGIGNQPQHF. Here the CDR3 DNA reads TGTGCCAGTAGTTCCGGGACAGGGATCGGCAATCAGCCCCAGCATTTT. The full variable domain, its missing parts supplied by reference TRBV19 and TRBJ1-5, is DGGITQSPKYLFRKEGQNVTLSCEQNLNHDAMYWYRQDPGQGLRLIYYSQIVNDFQKGDIAEGYSVSREKKESFPLTVTSAQKNPTAFYLCASSSGTGIGNQPQHFGDGTRLSIL.